The 2 T cell receptor beta chains below all came from one sample that was sequenced in a study of CD8+CD57+ T cells in acquired aplastic anemia. The TCR beta profiling, which covered VDJ combination and CDR3 sequence, was carried out using genomic DNA as the template. TCRdb analysed the reads with MiXCR anew, one entry per CDR3 protein. Here the sample spans around 130,000 distinct CDR3 sequences, around 46% being singletons. Input material: sorted CD4+, CD8+, or CD8+CD57+ T cells (not recorded which) from PBMCs. The source of these receptors is a human donor in good health, serving as a control.

V gene TRBV12-3 or TRBV12-4 combines with J gene TRBJ2-5; 16 bases align to TRBD2. The CDR3 runs 18 residues. V gave up 5 bases and J gave up 5 bases; unmatched junction bases: 11. The CDR3 region is CASSGGGLAGGHEETQYF. The CDR3 bases are TGTGCCAGCAGTGGTGGGGGACTAGCGGGGGGGCACGAGGAGACCCAGTACTTC.

This clonotype came up many times. The gene calls are TRBV5-4 and TRBJ1-1; tentatively, D is TRBD1 (5 bases). CDR1 and CDR2 (germline): SGHNT, YYREEE (reference sequence). This CDR3 is built from 16 residues. Trimming pared 4 bases from V and 0 bases from J, leaving 16 bases between. The CDR3 coding sequence is TGTGCCAGCAGCCAAGCGTGGGGCGCTATGAACACTGAAGCTTTCTTT. It codes for CASSQAWGAMNTEAFF.